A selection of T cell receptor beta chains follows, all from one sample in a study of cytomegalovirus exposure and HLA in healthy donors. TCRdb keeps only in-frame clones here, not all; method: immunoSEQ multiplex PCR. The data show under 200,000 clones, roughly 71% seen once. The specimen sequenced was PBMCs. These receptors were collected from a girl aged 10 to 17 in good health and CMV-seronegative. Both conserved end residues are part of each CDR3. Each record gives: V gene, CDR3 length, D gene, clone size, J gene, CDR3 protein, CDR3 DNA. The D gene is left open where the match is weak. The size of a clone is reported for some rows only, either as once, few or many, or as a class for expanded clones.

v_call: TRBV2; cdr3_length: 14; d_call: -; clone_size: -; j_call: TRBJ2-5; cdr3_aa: CASSDHRGFETQYF; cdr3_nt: TGTGCCAGCAGTGATCACCGGGGGTTCGAGACCCAGTACTTC
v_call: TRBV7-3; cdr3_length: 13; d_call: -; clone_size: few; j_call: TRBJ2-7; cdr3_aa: CASSLTGGDEQYF; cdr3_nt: TGTGCCAGCAGCTTAACAGGGGGGGACGAGCAGTACTTC
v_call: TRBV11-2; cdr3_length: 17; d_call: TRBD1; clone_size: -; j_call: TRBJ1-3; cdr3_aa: CASSFGTGTGAGNTIYF; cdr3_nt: TGTGCCAGCAGCTTTGGGACGGGGACAGGGGCTGGAAACACCATATATTTT
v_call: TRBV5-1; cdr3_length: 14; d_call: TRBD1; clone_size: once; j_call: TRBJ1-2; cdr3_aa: CASSGQGANYGYTF; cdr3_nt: TGCGCCAGCAGCGGGCAGGGGGCGAACTATGGCTACACCTTC
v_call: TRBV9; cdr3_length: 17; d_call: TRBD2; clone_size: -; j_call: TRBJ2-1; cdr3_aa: CASSVAGAGGPVNEQFF; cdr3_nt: TGTGCCAGCAGCGTAGCAGGAGCGGGGGGGCCGGTCAATGAGCAGTTCTTC
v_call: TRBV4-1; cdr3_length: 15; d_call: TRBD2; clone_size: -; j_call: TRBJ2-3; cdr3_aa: CASSQESGGGDTQYF; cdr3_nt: TGCGCCAGCAGCCAAGAGAGCGGGGGGGGAGATACGCAGTATTTT
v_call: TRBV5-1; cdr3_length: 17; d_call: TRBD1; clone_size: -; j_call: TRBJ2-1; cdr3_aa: CASSLAPPGQGSNEQFF; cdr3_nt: TGCGCCAGCAGCTTGGCCCCACCGGGACAGGGGAGCAATGAGCAGTTCTTC
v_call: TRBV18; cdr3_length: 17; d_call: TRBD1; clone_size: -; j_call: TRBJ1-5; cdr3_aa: CASSQLPGTASNQPQHF; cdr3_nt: TGTGCCAGCTCACAATTACCTGGGACAGCTAGCAATCAGCCCCAGCATTTT
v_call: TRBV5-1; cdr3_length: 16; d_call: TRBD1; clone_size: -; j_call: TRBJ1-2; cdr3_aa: CASSFTGTAEGDGYTF; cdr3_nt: TGCGCCAGCAGCTTTACCGGGACAGCAGAAGGGGATGGCTACACCTTC
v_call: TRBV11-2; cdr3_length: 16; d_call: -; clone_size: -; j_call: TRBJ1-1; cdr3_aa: CASSLDMQDSDTEAFF; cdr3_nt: TGTGCCAGCAGCTTAGATATGCAGGACTCGGACACTGAAGCTTTCTTT